A single sample gave rise to the 18 T cell receptor beta chains below, sequenced in a study of cytomegalovirus exposure and HLA in healthy donors. PCR employed 60 Vbeta and 13 Jbeta primers. The assay was immunoSEQ multiplex PCR, and TCRdb's table has in-frame clones only and misses some. The profile covers roughly 180,000 clones, with 70% to 80% appearing a single time and roughly 1.5% taken by the ten largest. Sequencing used PBMCs. These receptors came from a man aged 18-30 years in good health and CMV-seronegative.

This rearrangement joins TRBV5-6 to TRBJ1-4; 9 positions match TRBD1. Losses at the gene ends were 4 bases for V and 7 bases for J; bases not matched to a gene: 2. The CDR3 totals 13 residues. Germline V gene sequence: CDR1 SGHDT, CDR2 YYEEEE. In nucleotides, the CDR3 is TGTGCCAGCAGCGGGACAGGGTCTGAAAAACTGTTTTTT. It yields the protein CASSGTGSEKLFF. The full variable domain, rest sourced from reference TRBV5-6 and TRBJ1-4, is DAGVTQSPTHLIKTRGQQVTLRCSPKSGHDTVSWYQQALGQGPQFIFQYYEEEERQRGNFPDRFSGHQFPNYSSELNVNALLLGDSALYLCASSGTGSEKLFFGSGTQLSVL.

This chain connects TRBV7-2 to TRBJ2-7, with 8 bases aligning to TRBD2. V lost 5 bases and J lost 2; bases outside the gene matches: 11. The CDR3 is 16 residues long. Germline CDR1 is SGHTA and CDR2 is FQGNSA. The DNA for the CDR3 is TGTGCCAGCAGCCCCCGTAGCGGGGCCTTAACCTACGAGCAGTACTTC. Translating it yields CASSPRSGALTYEQYF.

This rearrangement joins TRBV4-1 to TRBJ1-6; a possible D gene is TRBD1 (5 bases). The V end was cut by 1 base, the J end by 2 bases, with 15 bases between. The germline CDR1 and CDR2 sequences are MGHRA and YSYEKL. The CDR3 is made up of 18 amino acids. DNA for the CDR3: TGCGCCAGCAGCCAAGGCCCAGGGCGAAGGACCTATAATTCACCCCTCCACTTT. Protein sequence: CASSQGPGRRTYNSPLHF.

The chain uses TRBV18 and TRBJ2-5; 11 positions agree with TRBD1. Germline V gene lookup returns CDR1 KGHSH and CDR2 LQKENI. The CDR3 consists of 16 residues. Germline trimming cut 2 bases from V and 7 bases from J; bases unmatched to any gene: 9. CDR3 in amino acids: CASSPDGTGGAGTQYF. The DNA of the CDR3 is TGTGCCAGCTCACCAGACGGGACAGGGGGAGCAGGGACCCAGTACTTC.

The rearrangement uses TRBV18 and TRBJ2-3, with D unresolved. V lost 2 bases and J lost 5, with 8 bases in between. CDR1 is KGHSH, CDR2 LQKENI, per germline. This CDR3 is built from 13 residues. CDR3 sequence (DNA): TGTGCCAGCTCACCAGGCGCAGGAGATACGCAGTATTTT. It codes for CASSPGAGDTQYF. The full variable domain, with the rest looked up from reference TRBV18 and TRBJ2-3, is NAGVMQNPRHLVRRRGQEARLRCSPMKGHSHVYWYRQLPEEGLKFMVYLQKENIIDESGMPKERFSAEFPKEGPSILRIQQVVRGDSAAYFCASSPGAGDTQYFGPGTRLTVL.

The chain couples TRBV7-9 to TRBJ2-2; D is possibly TRBD2 (6 bases). Germline V gene lookup returns CDR1 SEHNR and CDR2 FQNEAQ (reference sequence). Trimming left V 2 bases short and J 1 base short, with 8 bases between. The CDR3 is 15 residues long. The CDR3 loop is CASSLLGGNTGELFF. CDR3 bases: TGTGCCAGCAGCTTACTCGGGGGGAACACCGGGGAGCTGTTTTTT.

V usage is TRBV5-1 and J usage is TRBJ2-1; 8 bases fit TRBD2. CDR1 SGHRS and CDR2 YFSETQ come from the germline V gene. J was trimmed by 6 bases and V by 4 bases; bases with no gene match: 12. The CDR3 totals 16 residues. The CDR3 spells CASSPRAGLGLNEQFF. For the CDR3, the DNA is TGCGCCAGCAGCCCAAGAGCGGGACTAGGTCTCAATGAGCAGTTCTTC.

The V call is TRBV7-3, the J call TRBJ1-5; a possible D gene is TRBD1 (5 bases). This CDR3 contains 16 residues. The ends were cut back, 2 bases at V and 3 bases at J, with 14 bases in the middle. Germline values: CDR1 SGHTA, CDR2 FQGTGA. This CDR3 is CASSLETGAYNQPQHF. The CDR3 DNA is TGTGCCAGCAGCTTAGAAACAGGTGCTTACAATCAGCCCCAGCATTTT.

The chain uses TRBV9 and TRBJ1-2, with D perhaps matching TRBD1 (6 bases). V lost 3 bases and J lost 8, with 20 bases in between. This CDR3 has 15 residues. Germline CDR1 and CDR2: SGDLS and YYNGEE. Written as DNA, the CDR3 is TGTGCCAGCAGCGCGAATCACAGGGAGCAGGGCGGCTACACCTTC. Translation: CASSANHREQGGYTF.

The rearrangement joins TRBV19 to TRBJ1-6; TRBD1 agrees at 7 bases. The CDR3 has 19 residues. Trimming at V came to 6 bases and at J to 3 bases, leaving 17 bases not matched to a gene. Germline V gene sequence: CDR1 LNHDA, CDR2 SQIVND (reference sequence). CDR3 DNA: TGTGCCAGTAGCTACAGGGGAGTCGGGTTAAGGTACTATAATTCACCCCTCCACTTT. Translation gives CASSYRGVGLRYYNSPLHF.

The chain has TRBV5-4 and TRBJ2-7; perhaps TRBD2 as D (7 bases). Between the trimmed V and J ends, which lost 3 bases and 2 bases, there was a span of 15 bases. CDR3 length: 15 residues. The germline V gene encodes CDR1 SGHNT and CDR2 YYREEE (reference sequence). CDR3 sequence: CASSYRGGLTYEQYF. CDR3 sequence (DNA): TGTGCCAGCAGCTATAGGGGGGGACTCACCTACGAGCAGTACTTC.

The gene calls are TRBV7-9 and TRBJ1-1; perhaps TRBD1 as D (5 bases). From germline, CDR1 is SEHNR and CDR2 FQNEAQ (reference sequence). With 6 bases removed from V and 8 bases from J, the gap between germline ends came to 16 bases. The CDR3 length is 13 residues. CDR3 residues: CASSSGTGDEAFF. The CDR3 nucleotides read TGTGCCAGCAGTTCCGGGACGGGGGACGAAGCTTTCTTT.

The chain carries TRBV5-1 and TRBJ2-2, with D perhaps matching TRBD1 (5 bases). There are 15 residues in the CDR3. The V end lost 0 bases, the J end lost 1 base, and 7 bases lay between the germline ends. Germline CDR1 reads SGHRS; CDR2 reads YFSETQ. The CDR3 nucleotides read TGCGCCAGCAGCTTGGATCAGGGGAACACCGGGGAGCTGTTTTTT. Its protein is CASSLDQGNTGELFF.

V and J are TRBV6-1 and TRBJ2-1, with TRBD2 matching 9 bases. Germline CDR1 and CDR2: MNHNS and SASEGT. The trim removed 3 bases at V and 4 bases at J, leaving 4 bases unmatched. This CDR3 region has 15 residues. CDR3 in DNA: TGTGCCAGCAGTGATACTAGCGGGCTGTACAATGAGCAGTTCTTC. The encoded protein is CASSDTSGLYNEQFF.

This chain links TRBV7-8 with TRBJ2-7; 9 bases fit TRBD1. Germline V CDR1 and CDR2: SGHVS, FQNEAQ. Germline trimming cut 4 bases from V and 3 bases from J; bases unmatched to any gene: 4. This CDR3 has 14 amino acids. CDR3 bases: TGTGCCAGCAGCTATTGGGACAGGGTCTACGAGCAGTACTTC. Translating it yields CASSYWDRVYEQYF.

This chain joins TRBV5-1 and TRBJ1-1; no clear D. CDR3 length equals 12 residues. V was cut by 4 bases and J by 4 bases, with 8 bases left in between. The germline V gene has CDR1 SGHRS and CDR2 YFSETQ. As DNA, the CDR3 is TGCGCCAGCAGCATCCCCGGCACTGAAGCTTTCTTT. Its protein is CASSIPGTEAFF.

The V gene is TRBV19, the J gene TRBJ1-2, with TRBD1 matching over 8 bases. Looked up from germline, CDR1 is LNHDA and CDR2 is SQIVND (reference sequence). J was trimmed by 3 bases and V by 5 bases; bases with no gene match: 2. The CDR3 has 13 amino acids. The CDR3 is CASSGQGYYGYTF. The CDR3 DNA reads as TGTGCCAGTAGTGGACAGGGTTACTATGGCTACACCTTC. The complete variable domain, with remaining parts taken from reference TRBV19 and TRBJ1-2, reads DGGITQSPKYLFRKEGQNVTLSCEQNLNHDAMYWYRQDPGQGLRLIYYSQIVNDFQKGDIAEGYSVSREKKESFPLTVTSAQKNPTAFYLCASSGQGYYGYTFGSGTRLTVV.

The chain is built from TRBV7-2 and TRBJ2-5; 12 bases are a match to TRBD2. Germline trimming cut 5 bases from V and 7 bases from J; bases unmatched to any gene: 5. The length of the CDR3 is 14 residues. Germline CDR1 is SGHTA and CDR2 is FQGNSA. CDR3 bases: TGTGCCAGCAGCCCATCGGGACTAGCGGGGACCCAGTACTTC. This codes for CASSPSGLAGTQYF.